The rows below give T cell receptor beta chains drawn from one sample of a study of somatic mutations in cytotoxic T cells in rheumatoid arthritis. Method: immunoSEQ multiplex PCR; TCRdb's copy keeps in-frame clones and lacks some. The table includes 13,000 to 15,000 clones, around 70% detected once. Sequenced sample: CD8+ T cells sorted from blood. Receptors originate from an adult with rheumatoid arthritis. Each CDR3 is given with its conserved first and last residue. Fields, in order: CDR3 DNA, CDR3 protein, J gene, V gene, clone size, D gene. The D gene is left open where the match is weak. Where a row states a size, it is once, few, many or the class of an expanded clone; other rows omit it.

TGTGCCAGCAGCCCTGGACAGGGGGCTTACGAGCAGTACTTC	CASSPGQGAYEQYF	TRBJ2-7	TRBV5-6	NA	TRBD1
TGTGCCAGCAGCGCCGGACATAGCGGCACCTACGAGCAGTACTTC	CASSAGHSGTYEQYF	TRBJ2-7	TRBV7-9	NA	NA
TGTGCCAGCAGTGAAATGGACCCGAAAGAAGCTTTCTTT	CASSEMDPKEAFF	TRBJ1-1	TRBV2	NA	NA
TGCGCCAGCAGCCAAGAGGCTCAGGGTGAAGCTTTCTTT	CASSQEAQGEAFF	TRBJ1-1	TRBV4-3	NA	NA
TGCGCCAGCAGCCAAGGGGATTTGGAAGAGACCCAGTACTTC	CASSQGDLEETQYF	TRBJ2-5	TRBV4-1	once	NA
TGCGCCAGCAGCCCAAGAGACGCCTACGAGCAGTACTTC	CASSPRDAYEQYF	TRBJ2-7	TRBV4-1	few	NA
TGTGCCAGCAGCTTAATAATGGATACGCAGTATTTT	CASSLIMDTQYF	TRBJ2-3	TRBV11-2	NA	NA
TGTGCCAGCAGCTTAGAAGCGGCGCCCCAGCATTTT	CASSLEAAPQHF	TRBJ1-5	TRBV7-9	once	NA
TGTGCCAGCAGTTGGGGACAGGGGGACCCCTATGGCTACACCTTC	CASSWGQGDPYGYTF	TRBJ1-2	TRBV27	NA	TRBD1
TGTGCCAGCAGCTCCTGGGGAGGGGCTGAGGGCTACACCTTC	CASSSWGGAEGYTF	TRBJ1-2	TRBV5-4	NA	NA
TGTGCCAGCAGTTACCTCCCCTCTAGCGAGCAGTACTTC	CASSYLPSSEQYF	TRBJ2-7	TRBV6-5	once	NA
TGTGCCAGCAGGACTAATCGAAACCAAGAGACCCAGTACTTC	CASRTNRNQETQYF	TRBJ2-5	TRBV2	NA	NA
TGCGCCAGCAGCCAAGGCCGAAATCAGCCCCAGCATTTT	CASSQGRNQPQHF	TRBJ1-5	TRBV4-1	NA	NA
TGCGCCAGCAGCTTGATCTACGAGCAGTACTTC	CASSLIYEQYF	TRBJ2-7	TRBV5-1	NA	NA
TGTGCCAGCAGTTTTTCCACGCCCCCGGGTTGGGAGACCCAGTACTTC	CASSFSTPPGWETQYF	TRBJ2-5	TRBV6-5	NA	NA
TGTGCCTGGAGTGGACGAGGGGGCGCTTATGGCTACACCTTC	CAWSGRGGAYGYTF	TRBJ1-2	TRBV30	NA	TRBD1
TGTGCCAGCAGTTTATCGCGAGGGTACGATGGCTACACCTTC	CASSLSRGYDGYTF	TRBJ1-2	TRBV27	NA	NA
TGCGCCAGCAGCTGGGGACTAGCGGGGGGAAGCTCCTACGAGCAGTACTTC	CASSWGLAGGSSYEQYF	TRBJ2-7	TRBV4-1	NA	TRBD2
TGCGCCAGCAGCTTCACCCCAGGGGGTAGCACAGATACGCAGTATTTT	CASSFTPGGSTDTQYF	TRBJ2-3	TRBV4-1	NA	TRBD1
TGTGCCAGCAACGCGGGTGTGGGGACCCAGTACTTC	CASNAGVGTQYF	TRBJ2-5	TRBV6-5	NA	NA
TGTGCCAGCAGTTTAAGTATCGGACAGCGGGGCTACGAGCAGTACTTC	CASSLSIGQRGYEQYF	TRBJ2-7	TRBV27	NA	NA
TGTGCCAGCAGCTTAAGTGGAGGCTCTCAGGGGAACTATGGCTACACCTTC	CASSLSGGSQGNYGYTF	TRBJ1-2	TRBV7-3	NA	NA
TGTGCCAGTAGTATAGAACCCTCCAGGGGTCAGCCCCAGCATTTT	CASSIEPSRGQPQHF	TRBJ1-5	TRBV19	few	NA
TGTGCCAGCCGGGACAGCTTCTACGAGCAGTACTTC	CASRDSFYEQYF	TRBJ2-7	TRBV19	NA	TRBD1
TGTGCCAGCAGCCCAGGGGCCCAACTAAACACTGAAGCTTTCTTT	CASSPGAQLNTEAFF	TRBJ1-1	TRBV9	once	NA
TGCAGCGTTGAGGGACAGGGGATCTACAATGAGCAGTTCTTC	CSVEGQGIYNEQFF	TRBJ2-1	TRBV29-1	NA	TRBD1
TGTGCCAGCAGGGAAGGACAGGGGGAGGATGGCTACACCTTC	CASREGQGEDGYTF	TRBJ1-2	TRBV2	once	TRBD1
TGCAGCGTTGAAGATCGGTTACCGAGCGGGGGCTACGAGCAGTACTTC	CSVEDRLPSGGYEQYF	TRBJ2-7	TRBV29-1	NA	TRBD2
TGTGCCAGTAGTATATCGGGTTTCGAGGGGATCCGGGGTTTCACCGGGGAGCTGTTTTTT	CASSISGFEGIRGFTGELFF	TRBJ2-2	TRBV19	NA	NA
TGTGCCAGCAGCTTCCGGACACCTGAGGCATCTGGGGCCAACGTCCTGACTTTC	CASSFRTPEASGANVLTF	TRBJ2-6	TRBV7-9	NA	NA
TGTGCCAGCAGCTTAACCGGGGATAGCTCCTACAATGAGCAGTTCTTC	CASSLTGDSSYNEQFF	TRBJ2-1	TRBV7-8	NA	NA
TGTGCCAGCAGCCTGATTACACAGAATGAAAAACTGTTTTTT	CASSLITQNEKLFF	TRBJ1-4	TRBV5-4	NA	NA
TGTGCCAGCCTCTGCGTGGACAGAGGTCAGCCCCAGCATTTT	CASLCVDRGQPQHF	TRBJ1-5	TRBV6-4	NA	NA
TGTGCCACCAGCAAGGGGGCGGGAAATCAGCCCCAGCATTTT	CATSKGAGNQPQHF	TRBJ1-5	TRBV15	NA	TRBD1